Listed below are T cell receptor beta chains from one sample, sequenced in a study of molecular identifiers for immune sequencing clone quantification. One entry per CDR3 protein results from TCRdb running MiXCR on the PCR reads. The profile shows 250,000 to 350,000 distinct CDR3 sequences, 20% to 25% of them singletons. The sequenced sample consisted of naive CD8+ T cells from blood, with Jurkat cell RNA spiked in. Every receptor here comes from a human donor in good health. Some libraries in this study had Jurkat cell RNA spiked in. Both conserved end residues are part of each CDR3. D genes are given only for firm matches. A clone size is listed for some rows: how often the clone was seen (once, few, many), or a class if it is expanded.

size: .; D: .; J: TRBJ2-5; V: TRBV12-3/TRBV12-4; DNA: TGTGCCAGCAACGGATCACAGGGAGGGCACCAAGAGACCCAGTACTTC; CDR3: CASNGSQGGHQETQYF
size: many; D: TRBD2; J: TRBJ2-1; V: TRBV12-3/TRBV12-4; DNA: TGTGCCAGCAGTTTCGGTTCTAGCGGGTTGGGGACCTACAATGAGCAGTTCTTC; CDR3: CASSFGSSGLGTYNEQFF
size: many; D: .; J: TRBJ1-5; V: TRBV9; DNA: TGTGCCAGCAGCGTAGAGGGGACATTTAATCAGCCCCAGCATTTT; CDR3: CASSVEGTFNQPQHF
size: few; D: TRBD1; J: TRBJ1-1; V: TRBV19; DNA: TGTGCCAGTAGTATGGGGACAGGGGTCACTGAAGCTTTCTTT; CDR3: CASSMGTGVTEAFF
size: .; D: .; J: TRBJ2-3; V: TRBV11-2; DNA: TGTGCCAGCAGCTTAGAAAAAGCAAATCCGCAGTATTTT; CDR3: CASSLEKANPQYF
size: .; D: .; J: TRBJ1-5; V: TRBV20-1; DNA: TGCAGTGCTAGAGATCGGGGATCATTAGGCAATCAGCCCCAGCATTTT; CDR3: CSARDRGSLGNQPQHF
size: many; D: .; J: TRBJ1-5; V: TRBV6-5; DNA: TGTGCCAGCAGAGAGGACAGTCGAAATCAGCCCCAGCATTTT; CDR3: CASREDSRNQPQHF
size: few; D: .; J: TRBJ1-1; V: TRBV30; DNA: TGTGCCTGGAGTGTATGGGTGGGCACTGAAGCTTTCTTT; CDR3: CAWSVWVGTEAFF
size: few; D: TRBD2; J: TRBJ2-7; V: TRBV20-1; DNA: TGCAGGGCTGGCGAGCGGGAGTCCTACGAGCAGTACTTC; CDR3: CRAGERESYEQYF
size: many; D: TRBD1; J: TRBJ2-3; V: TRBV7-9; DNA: TGTGCCAGCAGCTTAGCGTACGACAGGGAAGGCACAGATACGCAGTATTTT; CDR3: CASSLAYDREGTDTQYF
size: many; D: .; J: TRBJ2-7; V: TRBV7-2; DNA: TGTGCCAGCAGCTTAGGTCCAGATGCCTACGAGCAGTACTTC; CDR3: CASSLGPDAYEQYF
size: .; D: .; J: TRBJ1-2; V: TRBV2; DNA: TGTGCCAGCAGTGAACATAAGCTCTATGGCTACACCTTC; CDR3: CASSEHKLYGYTF
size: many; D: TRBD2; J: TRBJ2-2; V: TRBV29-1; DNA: TGCAGCGTTGAATTGAGCGGGAGGCCGAACACCGGGGAGCTGTTTTTT; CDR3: CSVELSGRPNTGELFF
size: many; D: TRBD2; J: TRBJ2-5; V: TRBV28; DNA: TGTGCCAGCAGTCCCCATTACAGCGGGACGTACCAAGAGACCCAGTACTTC; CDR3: CASSPHYSGTYQETQYF
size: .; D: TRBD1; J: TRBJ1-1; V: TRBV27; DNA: TGTGCCGGCAGGGGGGTGACAGGGGGCTACACTGAAGCTTTCTTT; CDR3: CAGRGVTGGYTEAFF
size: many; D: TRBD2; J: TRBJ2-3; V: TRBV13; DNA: TGTGCCAGCAGCCCAACCGGACTAGCGGCTAGCACAGATACGCAGTATTTT; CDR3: CASSPTGLAASTDTQYF
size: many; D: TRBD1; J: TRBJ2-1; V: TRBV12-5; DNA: TGTGCTAGTGGTTTGCTCCGTTTAGGGACAGGGCACTTCTTC; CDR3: CASGLLRLGTGHFF
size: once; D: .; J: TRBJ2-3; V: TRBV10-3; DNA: TGTGCCATCAGGGCTCCGGGGCTAGCAGTAGATACGCAGTATTTT; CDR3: CAIRAPGLAVDTQYF
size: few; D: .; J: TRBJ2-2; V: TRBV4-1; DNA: TGCGCCAGCAGCCAAACCTCTCAGATCCGGGAGCTGTTTTTT; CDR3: CASSQTSQIRELFF
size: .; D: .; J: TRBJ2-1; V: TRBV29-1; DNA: TGCAGCGCTACGGACTCGATCGGAGGGCAGTTCTTC; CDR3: CSATDSIGGQFF
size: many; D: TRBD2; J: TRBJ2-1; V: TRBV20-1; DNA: TGCAGTGCCTGGAGCGGGGGGCTGTACAATGAGCAGTTCTTC; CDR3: CSAWSGGLYNEQFF
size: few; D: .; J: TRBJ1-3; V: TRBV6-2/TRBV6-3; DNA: TGTGCCAGCAGTTACATCGGCTCTGGAAACACCATATATTTT; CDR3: CASSYIGSGNTIYF
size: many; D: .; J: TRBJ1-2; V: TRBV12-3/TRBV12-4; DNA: TGTGCCAGCAGTTTATTCCTCTATGGCTACACCTTC; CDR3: CASSLFLYGYTF
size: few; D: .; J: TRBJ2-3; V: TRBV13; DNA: TGTGCCAGCAGCAAGGACGGCACAGATACGCAGTATTTT; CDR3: CASSKDGTDTQYF
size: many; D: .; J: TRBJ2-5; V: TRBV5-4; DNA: TGTGCCAGCAGCTCCGACAACCAAGAGACCCAGTACTTC; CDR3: CASSSDNQETQYF
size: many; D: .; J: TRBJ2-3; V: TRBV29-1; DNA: TGCACCATTGATGGGGTACTTGGCACAGATACGCAGTATTTT; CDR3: CTIDGVLGTDTQYF
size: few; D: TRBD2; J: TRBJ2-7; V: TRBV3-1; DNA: TGTGCCAGCAGCCAAGGAGGGACTACCTACTCCTACGAGCAGTACTTC; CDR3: CASSQGGTTYSYEQYF
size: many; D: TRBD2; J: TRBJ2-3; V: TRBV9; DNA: TGTGCCAGCAGCCTCCGGGTGGCTAGCGGGAGCTGGGATACGCAGTATTTT; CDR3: CASSLRVASGSWDTQYF
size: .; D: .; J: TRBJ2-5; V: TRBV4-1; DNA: TGCGCCAGCAGCCAAGCATTTGGGGAGACCCAGTACTTC; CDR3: CASSQAFGETQYF
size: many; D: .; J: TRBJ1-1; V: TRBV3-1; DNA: TGTGCCAGCAGCCCGACCAGTAACACTGAAGCTTTCTTT; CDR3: CASSPTSNTEAFF
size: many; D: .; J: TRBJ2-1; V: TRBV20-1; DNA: TGCAGTGCTCCGACCAATCACAGGGTCTACAATGAGCAGTTCTTC; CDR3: CSAPTNHRVYNEQFF